These 30 T cell receptor beta chains share one sample of origin, sequenced in a study of cytomegalovirus exposure and HLA in healthy donors. The PCR contained 60 Vbeta and 13 Jbeta primers. Clones were read by immunoSEQ multiplex PCR, and TCRdb kept only the in-frame ones, dropping some. The sample contains around 100,000 clones, 79% of which appear only once. Sequenced sample: PBMCs. The receptor set was obtained from a woman younger than 35 in good health and CMV-seropositive.

This chain links TRBV5-1 with TRBJ1-4; D gene ambiguous. This CDR3 comprises 13 residues. Trimming shortened V by 1 base and J by 6 bases, and 7 bases separated the two germline ends. Germline V gene lookup returns CDR1 SGHRS and CDR2 YFSETQ. The CDR3 bases are TGCGCCAGCAGCTTGCGTCGGGATGAAAAACTGTTTTTT. Protein sequence: CASSLRRDEKLFF.

The genes are TRBV5-1 and TRBJ2-7; D might be TRBD1 (5 bases). V lost 0 bases to trimming and J lost 0 bases, with 13 bases between them. In germline, CDR1 is SGHRS, CDR2 YFSETQ. The CDR3 is 16 amino acids. Here the CDR3 reads CASSLEAATGSYEQYF. CDR3 in DNA: TGCGCCAGCAGCTTGGAGGCGGCCACAGGCTCCTACGAGCAGTACTTC.

The gene calls are TRBV5-1 and TRBJ2-7; perhaps TRBD2 as D (6 bases). This CDR3 region has 15 residues. Germline assignment: CDR1 SGHRS and CDR2 YFSETQ. The germline V and J ends were trimmed by 1 base and 0 bases, with 11 bases remaining between them. The CDR3 is CASSLWAGSSYEQYF. The CDR3 DNA sequence: TGCGCCAGCAGCTTGTGGGCGGGGAGCTCCTACGAGCAGTACTTC. The whole variable domain, filled in from reference TRBV5-1 and TRBJ2-7, reads KAGVTQTPRYLIKTRGQQVTLSCSPISGHRSVSWYQQTPGQGLQFLFEYFSETQRNKGNFPGRFSGRQFSNSRSEMNVSTLELGDSALYLCASSLWAGSSYEQYFGPGTRLTVT.

This chain connects TRBV30 to TRBJ2-6; TRBD1 matches 7 bases. Germline trimming cut 3 bases from V and 4 bases from J; bases unmatched to any gene: 9. CDR1 is GTSNPN and CDR2 is SVGIG in the germline V gene (reference sequence). The CDR3 sequence is 16 residues long. As DNA, the CDR3 is TGTGCCTGGAGGGAGCGAGGGGGCACCGGGGCCAACGTCCTGACTTTC. Amino acids: CAWRERGGTGANVLTF. The variable domain in full, completed from reference TRBV30 and TRBJ2-6, reads SQTIHQWPATLVQPVGSPLSLECTVEGTSNPNLYWYRQAAGRGLQLLFYSVGIGQISSEVPQNLSASRPQDRQFILSSKKLLLSDSGFYLCAWRERGGTGANVLTFGAGSRLTVL.

The chain couples TRBV5-1 to TRBJ2-7; 11 bases align to TRBD1. Unmatched junction bases numbered 4, after V lost 0 bases and J lost 5 bases. CDR1 is SGHRS, CDR2 YFSETQ, per germline. The CDR3 runs 15 residues. The DNA for the CDR3 is TGCGCCAGCAGCTTGGGGGGACAGGGGGGAGACGAGCAGTACTTC. Protein: CASSLGGQGGDEQYF.

J is TRBJ2-7 and V is TRBV30, with 7 nucleotides matching TRBD2. Unmatched junction bases numbered 3, after V lost 4 bases and J lost 3 bases. This CDR3 is built from 12 residues. CDR1 and CDR2 from the germline V gene are GTSNPN and SVGIG (reference sequence). The chain's CDR3 is CAWKRDYYEQYF. In nucleotides, the CDR3 is TGTGCCTGGAAGCGGGACTACTACGAGCAGTACTTC.

This clone was counted between two and nine times. The chain is built from TRBV10-1 and TRBJ1-5; D remains ambiguous. This CDR3 comprises 12 residues. V lost 8 bases, J lost 7 bases, and 12 bases lay in between. Germline V gene sequence: CDR1 WNHNN, CDR2 SYGVQD (reference sequence). This CDR3 is CASSTGGQPQHF. The DNA of the CDR3 is TGCGCCAGCTCCACGGGCGGGCAGCCCCAGCATTTT.

CDR3 protein: CASSQVRRVRGRNTEAFF. The CDR3 DNA sequence: TGCGCCAGCAGCCAAGTAAGGCGTGTTAGGGGCAGGAACACTGAAGCTTTCTTT. The V call is TRBV4-1, the J call TRBJ1-1, with D tentatively TRBD1 (5 bases). CDR1 and CDR2 (germline): MGHRA, YSYEKL. Trimming left V 1 base short and J 1 base short, with 19 bases between. The length of the CDR3 is 18 residues.

This clone was recorded only once. The chain joins TRBV5-6 to TRBJ1-1, with D perhaps matching TRBD1 (5 bases). Deletions cut 4 bases from V and 0 bases from J, with 16 bases between. Looked up from germline, CDR1 is SGHDT and CDR2 is YYEEEE. The CDR3 has 16 residues. Written as DNA, the CDR3 is TGTGCCAGCAGCGCGGGACGACCGAGGATGAACACTGAAGCTTTCTTT. Its protein product is CASSAGRPRMNTEAFF.

The gene calls are TRBV7-8 and TRBJ2-5, with 8 bases identical to TRBD2. The germline V gene has CDR1 SGHVS and CDR2 FQNEAQ. This CDR3 has 16 residues. V shed 7 bases and J 5 bases; nucleotides not matched to a gene: 15. CDR3 sequence (DNA): TGTGCCAGCACCACTTACCGGGAGGGCCAGGGCGAGACCCAGTACTTC. As protein: CASTTYREGQGETQYF.

This clone showed up just a few times. The chain couples TRBV28 to TRBJ1-2, with D perhaps matching TRBD1 (5 bases). V was cut by 2 bases and J by 8 bases, with 12 bases left in between. The CDR3 has 13 amino acids. Germline V gene lookup returns CDR1 MDHEN and CDR2 SYDVKM. This chain's CDR3 is CASSLTGAEGYTF. CDR3 sequence (DNA): TGTGCCAGCAGTTTAACTGGGGCGGAAGGCTACACCTTC.

This chain joins TRBV28 and TRBJ2-2; possible D gene TRBD1, 6 bases. Trimming removed 7 bases at V and 11 bases at J, with 17 bases between. There are 13 residues in the CDR3. Germline V gene lookup returns CDR1 MDHEN and CDR2 SYDVKM. The CDR3 loop reads CASTRRSRGELFF. The CDR3 DNA reads TGTGCCAGCACCCGACGATCCAGGGGTGAGCTGTTTTTT.

This clone was recorded a few times. The chain has TRBV5-4 and TRBJ2-7, with 12 nucleotides matching TRBD1. Germline V gives CDR1 SGHNT, CDR2 YYREEE (reference sequence). The junction had 5 bases not matched to a gene; V was cut back by 0 bases and J by 4 bases. The CDR3 sequence is 16 residues long. The CDR3 sequence: CASSLVSGQGAYEQYF. CDR3 nucleotides: TGTGCCAGCAGCTTGGTCTCGGGACAGGGGGCGTACGAGCAGTACTTC.

This rearrangement joins TRBV19 to TRBJ2-7; D is perhaps TRBD1 (5 bases). The CDR3 loop spans 13 amino acids. Germline CDR1 is LNHDA and CDR2 is SQIVND (reference sequence). Trimming left V 5 bases short and J 3 bases short, with 11 bases between. The CDR3 coding sequence is TGTGCCAGTAGTCCCCGACAGAACTACGAGCAGTACTTC. As protein: CASSPRQNYEQYF.

This clone came up once. V usage is TRBV27 and J usage is TRBJ2-1, with 8 positions matching TRBD2. Trimming took 3 bases from V and 7 from J; bases not matched to a gene: 5. CDR3 length: 14 residues. The germline CDR1 and CDR2 sequences are MNHEY and SMNVEV (reference sequence). The CDR3 bases are TGTGCCAGCAGTTTGGTAGCGGGATGGAATGAGCAGTTCTTC. This sequence encodes CASSLVAGWNEQFF.

This clone was found once. CDR3 bases: TGTGCCAGCAGAGGTCAGCGGCGAGGGAGGGGAGAAAAACTGTTTTTT. Protein sequence: CASRGQRRGRGEKLFF. The chain is built from TRBV2 and TRBJ1-4, with D possibly being TRBD1 (5 bases). Germline V gene data show CDR1 as SNHLY and CDR2 as FYNNEI. The CDR3 sequence is 16 residues long. The germline V and J ends were trimmed by 6 bases and 8 bases, with 22 bases remaining between them.

CDR3 in DNA: TGTGCCAGCAGCTTGGCCAGTACCCCAGATACGCAGTATTTT. Its protein is CASSLASTPDTQYF. The chain recombines TRBV5-6 with TRBJ2-3; no reliable D call. Germline V gives CDR1 SGHDT, CDR2 YYEEEE. V was shortened by 0 bases and J by 4 bases, with 9 bases between the two germline ends. There are 14 residues in the CDR3.

The CDR3, as DNA: TGTGCCAGCAGCTTACGGGGAACTAGCTGGGGCGAGCAGTACTTC. Protein product: CASSLRGTSWGEQYF. V and J are TRBV7-6 and TRBJ2-7; maybe TRBD2 (6 bases). The CDR3 is 15 amino acids. Trimming left V 2 bases short and J 6 bases short, with 17 bases between. CDR1 SGHVS and CDR2 FNYEAQ come from the germline V gene.

The rearrangement links TRBV5-6 to TRBJ2-1; TRBD2 is a possible D gene (6 bases). CDR1 and CDR2 from the germline V gene are SGHDT and YYEEEE. The V end lost 1 base, the J end lost 10 bases, and 15 bases lay between the germline ends. This CDR3 is built from 14 residues. As DNA, the CDR3 is TGTGCCAGCAGCTTGCAGCGGGTGCCGTGGGAGCAGTTCTTC. This codes for CASSLQRVPWEQFF.

This chain joins TRBV19 and TRBJ1-1; D uncertain. Germline V lookup: CDR1 LNHDA, CDR2 SQIVND (reference sequence). This CDR3 comprises 13 residues. Trimming took off 1 base at V and 3 bases at J, with 6 bases between the two ends. The CDR3 DNA follows: TGTGCCAGTAGTATAGTAGTAGACACTGAAGCTTTCTTT. Protein: CASSIVVDTEAFF.

The rearrangement links TRBV23-1 to TRBJ2-1; 9 nucleotides line up with TRBD1. TRBV23-1 is known as an ORF, though its function is uncertain. The CDR3 consists of 16 residues. J was trimmed by 5 bases and V by 6 bases; bases with no gene match: 11. This CDR3 is CASSPLRDRDDNEQFF. DNA of the CDR3: TGCGCCAGCAGCCCCCTCCGGGACAGGGATGACAATGAGCAGTTCTTC.

This chain joins TRBV4-1 and TRBJ2-7, with D unclear. The CDR3 loop spans 13 amino acids. Germline assignment: CDR1 MGHRA and CDR2 YSYEKL. Trimming left V 3 bases short and J 2 bases short, with 8 bases between. CDR3: CASSQSSTYEQYF. The CDR3 DNA reads as TGCGCCAGCAGCCAGAGTAGTACCTACGAGCAGTACTTC.

About this clone itself: The junction shows a germline mismatch at one end, possibly a read error. The J gene is TRBJ2-7, the V gene TRBV5-1, with 14 nucleotides matching TRBD2. The CDR3 consists of 16 residues. CDR1 SGHRS and CDR2 YFSETQ come from the germline V gene. The CDR3 region is CASSSGTSGGWDEQCF. CDR3 in DNA: TGCGCCAGCAGCAGCGGGACTAGCGGGGGATGGGACGAGCAGTGCTTC. Full variable domain (missing parts from reference TRBV5-1 and TRBJ2-7): KAGVTQTPRYLIKTRGQQVTLSCSPISGHRSVSWYQQTPGQGLQFLFEYFSETQRNKGNFPGRFSGRQFSNSRSEMNVSTLELGDSALYLCASSSGTSGGWDEQCFGPGTRLTVT.

The sample holds one count of this clone. The CDR3 loop is CASSELRGPIGEQFF. The CDR3, as DNA: TGTGCCAGCAGTGAATTGAGAGGCCCTATCGGGGAGCAGTTCTTC. The rearrangement links TRBV25-1 to TRBJ2-1, with unresolved D. The CDR3 has 15 residues. Germline V CDR1 and CDR2: MGHDK, SYGVNS. V dropped 1 base and J dropped 10 bases, with 17 bases sitting between them.

This clone was recorded a few times. The rearrangement joins TRBV5-8 to TRBJ2-1; 8 bases are shared with TRBD1. This CDR3 spans 15 amino acids. CDR1 SGHTS and CDR2 YDEGEE come from the germline V gene. Trimming removed 0 bases from V and 5 bases from J; junction bases left unmatched: 4. CDR3 amino acids: CASSLEGQVDNEQFF. The DNA for the CDR3 is TGTGCCAGCAGCTTGGAGGGACAGGTAGACAATGAGCAGTTCTTC.

This rearrangement joins TRBV28 to TRBJ1-1; 9 nucleotides align to TRBD1. Germline values: CDR1 MDHEN, CDR2 SYDVKM. The trim removed 4 bases at V and 1 base at J, leaving 4 bases unmatched. CDR3 size: 15 residues. The CDR3 nucleotides read TGTGCCAGCAGTTCGCCGGGACAGGGGAACACTGAAGCTTTCTTT. Protein product: CASSSPGQGNTEAFF.

The rearrangement joins TRBV30 to TRBJ2-3; D perhaps matches TRBD1 (5 bases). Germline V CDR1 and CDR2: GTSNPN, SVGIG (reference sequence). The V and J ends lost 0 bases and 3 bases respectively, with 13 bases between them. The CDR3 is 15 amino acids. The CDR3: CAWSVGVQLTDTQYF. The CDR3 nucleotides read TGTGCCTGGAGTGTAGGGGTACAGTTAACAGATACGCAGTATTTT.

In this sample, this clone turned up a few times. This rearrangement joins TRBV6-5 to TRBJ1-1; the D gene is possibly TRBD1 (6 bases). V gave up 2 bases and J gave up 0 bases, with 7 bases separating them. The CDR3 contains 14 residues. Looked up from germline, CDR1 is MNHEY and CDR2 is SVGAGI. The CDR3 here is CASSYQGMNTEAFF. Here the CDR3 DNA reads TGTGCCAGCAGTTACCAGGGGATGAACACTGAAGCTTTCTTT.

This chain links TRBV7-8 with TRBJ2-1, with TRBD2 matching over 10 bases. The germline V gene has CDR1 SGHVS and CDR2 FQNEAQ. Trimming at V came to 5 bases and at J to 5 bases, leaving 6 bases not matched to a gene. The CDR3 is 15 residues long. The CDR3 protein is CASSGLAGAHNEQFF. The CDR3 DNA reads as TGTGCCAGCAGCGGGCTAGCGGGAGCCCACAATGAGCAGTTCTTC.

This clone appeared once. The chain carries TRBV9 and TRBJ2-6, with TRBD2 matching 9 bases. The CDR3 runs 17 residues. V trimming: 6 bases; J trimming: 0 bases; junction bases outside the gene matches: 7. Germline values: CDR1 SGDLS, CDR2 YYNGEE. The DNA of the CDR3 is TGTGCCAGCACTCGACTAGCGGTACCCTCTGGGGCCAACGTCCTGACTTTC. Translated, it gives CASTRLAVPSGANVLTF.